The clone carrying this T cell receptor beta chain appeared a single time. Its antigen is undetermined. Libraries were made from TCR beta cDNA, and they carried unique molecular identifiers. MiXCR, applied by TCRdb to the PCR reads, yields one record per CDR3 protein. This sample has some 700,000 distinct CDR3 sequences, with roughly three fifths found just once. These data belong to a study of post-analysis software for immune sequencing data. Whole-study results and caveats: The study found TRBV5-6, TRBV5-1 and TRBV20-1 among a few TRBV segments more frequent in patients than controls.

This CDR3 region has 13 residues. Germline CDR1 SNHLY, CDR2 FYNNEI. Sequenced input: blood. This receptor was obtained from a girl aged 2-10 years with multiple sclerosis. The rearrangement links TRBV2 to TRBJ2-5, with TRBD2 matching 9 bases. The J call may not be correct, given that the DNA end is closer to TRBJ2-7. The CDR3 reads CASSASGISEQYF. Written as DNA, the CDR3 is TGTGCCAGCAGTGCTAGCGGGATTAGCGAGCAGTACTTC.